Listed below are T cell receptor beta chains from one sample, sequenced in a study of early T cells in non-severe SARS-CoV-2 infection. TCRdb fed the 5' RACE reads into MiXCR, producing one record per CDR3 protein. The data hold fewer than 85,000 distinct CDR3 sequences, with approximately 13% observed a single time. Sequenced input: whole blood. The receptors were gathered from an adult who was a healthcare worker with PCR-confirmed SARS-CoV-2 infection or an uninfected control (not recorded which). CDR3s include the opening cysteine and the closing phenylalanine or tryptophan. The order of the fields is J gene, V gene, CDR3 protein.

J gene: TRBJ1-1; V gene: TRBV12-3/TRBV12-4; CDR3 protein: CASSPQLNTEAFF
J gene: TRBJ2-1; V gene: TRBV4-1; CDR3 protein: CASSQDLRTTVF
J gene: TRBJ2-2; V gene: TRBV12-3/TRBV12-4; CDR3 protein: CASSLWDSYTGELFF
J gene: TRBJ2-2; V gene: TRBV5-1; CDR3 protein: CASSLVEGATTGELFF
J gene: TRBJ2-1; V gene: TRBV28; CDR3 protein: CASSLPLAGTNEQFF
J gene: TRBJ2-5; V gene: TRBV4-1; CDR3 protein: CASSRTLGETQYF
J gene: TRBJ2-2; V gene: TRBV27; CDR3 protein: CASSFTTGELFF
J gene: TRBJ1-2; V gene: TRBV12-3/TRBV12-4; CDR3 protein: CASSHRGNGYTF
J gene: TRBJ1-2; V gene: TRBV9; CDR3 protein: CASTMGPGVDLRGYTF
J gene: TRBJ2-2; V gene: TRBV6-5; CDR3 protein: CASRTSGNTGELFF
J gene: TRBJ2-7; V gene: TRBV6-5; CDR3 protein: CASSYSAGSYEQYF
J gene: TRBJ2-3; V gene: TRBV5-1; CDR3 protein: CASSLASEGDTQYF
J gene: TRBJ1-4; V gene: TRBV7-8; CDR3 protein: CASSQHREGKLFF
J gene: TRBJ1-1; V gene: TRBV28; CDR3 protein: CASRWGTEAFF
J gene: TRBJ1-1; V gene: TRBV5-1; CDR3 protein: CASSPRQSMNTEAFF
J gene: TRBJ2-7; V gene: TRBV7-9; CDR3 protein: CASSLRTYEQYF
J gene: TRBJ2-7; V gene: TRBV29-1; CDR3 protein: CSVEDGGDEQYF
J gene: TRBJ1-5; V gene: TRBV6-1; CDR3 protein: CASTNRVQPQHF
J gene: TRBJ1-2; V gene: TRBV7-9; CDR3 protein: CASTHLGSYGYTF
J gene: TRBJ2-7; V gene: TRBV30; CDR3 protein: CAWSSTSGRASYEQYF
J gene: TRBJ1-1; V gene: TRBV6-1; CDR3 protein: CASSQTGTTEAFF
J gene: TRBJ2-5; V gene: TRBV11-2; CDR3 protein: CASRQDRETQYF
J gene: TRBJ2-5; V gene: TRBV7-2; CDR3 protein: CASSLVPSAQTQYF
J gene: TRBJ1-1; V gene: TRBV5-1; CDR3 protein: CASSLVIEGRAFF
J gene: TRBJ1-1; V gene: TRBV7-9; CDR3 protein: CASSSLDRPYTEAFF
J gene: TRBJ2-3; V gene: TRBV28; CDR3 protein: CASSLVGTQYF
J gene: TRBJ1-2; V gene: TRBV7-9; CDR3 protein: CASSPDRSSNYGYTF
J gene: TRBJ2-3; V gene: TRBV9; CDR3 protein: CASSPRLTDTQYF
J gene: TRBJ2-3; V gene: TRBV10-3; CDR3 protein: CAISEGVITDTQYF
J gene: TRBJ2-4; V gene: TRBV9; CDR3 protein: CASSVVPGSKNIQYF
J gene: TRBJ1-2; V gene: TRBV3-1; CDR3 protein: CASSPRDRGGNGYTF
J gene: TRBJ2-1; V gene: TRBV11-2; CDR3 protein: CASSSSKQGRNEQFF
J gene: TRBJ2-1; V gene: TRBV7-3; CDR3 protein: CASSLFPGLAVPLYNEQFF
J gene: TRBJ2-2; V gene: TRBV12-3/TRBV12-4; CDR3 protein: CASRYGTGPNTGELFF
J gene: TRBJ2-7; V gene: TRBV4-1; CDR3 protein: CASSQETNRGRSGEQYF
J gene: TRBJ2-7; V gene: TRBV30; CDR3 protein: CAWSSGQDYEQYF
J gene: TRBJ2-1; V gene: TRBV29-1; CDR3 protein: CSVLRLGGSGGNEQFF
J gene: TRBJ1-6; V gene: TRBV6-7; CDR3 protein: CASTPVRGRDVWFNNSPLHF
J gene: TRBJ2-7; V gene: TRBV6-5; CDR3 protein: CASSYFSGGGYEQYF
J gene: TRBJ2-2; V gene: TRBV6-2/TRBV6-3; CDR3 protein: CASSPQREVNTGELFF
J gene: TRBJ2-3; V gene: TRBV28; CDR3 protein: CASSQDPLQIAGSTDTQYF
J gene: TRBJ2-7; V gene: TRBV4-1; CDR3 protein: CASSQEWLAGGYEQYF
J gene: TRBJ1-4; V gene: TRBV7-2; CDR3 protein: CASSLYRGQGEKLFF
J gene: TRBJ2-2; V gene: TRBV6-6; CDR3 protein: CASRHHNRGTGELFF
J gene: TRBJ1-1; V gene: TRBV20-1; CDR3 protein: CSAPRLIPPAFF
J gene: TRBJ1-3; V gene: TRBV6-5; CDR3 protein: CASSYGTDRSGNTIYF
J gene: TRBJ2-7; V gene: TRBV2; CDR3 protein: CASSEGRAYEQYF
J gene: TRBJ1-6; V gene: TRBV12-3/TRBV12-4; CDR3 protein: CASSTTGDSPLHF
J gene: TRBJ2-1; V gene: TRBV19; CDR3 protein: CASSLLAGRGNEQFF
J gene: TRBJ2-1; V gene: TRBV9; CDR3 protein: CASSVDRHGTGIYNEQFF
J gene: TRBJ2-2; V gene: TRBV28; CDR3 protein: CASGINRQGHGTGELFF
J gene: TRBJ1-2; V gene: TRBV11-2; CDR3 protein: CASSRNRGPLLYGYTF
J gene: TRBJ1-1; V gene: TRBV29-1; CDR3 protein: CSVEARGENTEAFF
J gene: TRBJ2-2; V gene: TRBV5-1; CDR3 protein: CASSFSGRDTGELFF
J gene: TRBJ2-7; V gene: TRBV9; CDR3 protein: CASSFSGVADEQYF